The 24 T cell receptor beta chains presented below share a single source sample, sequenced in a study of blood T cell repertoires in COVID-19. TCRdb's copy holds only in-frame clones and misses some; the assay was immunoSEQ multiplex PCR. The data show a few hundred thousand clones, with approximately 92% seen just once and roughly 0.99% held by the top ten. The sample taken for sequencing was PBMCs or T cells enriched from blood (not recorded which). Receptor source: a man aged 18 to 29 who had recovered from COVID-19.

The gene calls are TRBV25-1 and TRBJ1-1; D may be TRBD1 (5 bases). Germline V lookup: CDR1 MGHDK, CDR2 SYGVNS. The CDR3 contains 15 residues. Trimming took 5 bases from V and 5 from J, leaving 18 bases between them. CDR3 amino acids: CASSRLGRGRTEAFF. DNA of the CDR3: TGTGCCAGCAGTAGACTGGGGAGGGGCAGGACTGAAGCTTTCTTT.

As to this clone: The same CDR3 is also encoded by other DNA sequences in this sample. The CDR3 nucleotides read TGTGCCAGCAGTTACGACTCCACTGGAAACACCATATATTTT. Its translation: CASSYDSTGNTIYF. The genes are TRBV6-5 and TRBJ1-3; no reliable D call. Germline assignment: CDR1 MNHEY and CDR2 SVGAGI. The CDR3 is made up of 14 amino acids. V lost 2 bases, J lost 2 bases, and 7 bases lay in between.

The chain joins TRBV2 to TRBJ1-1; 7 positions match TRBD1. This CDR3 spans 14 amino acids. The germline gives CDR1 SNHLY, CDR2 FYNNEI. Trimming took 10 bases from V and 4 from J; bases not matched to a gene: 12. CDR3 DNA sequence: TGTGCCAACCAAAGACAGGGTGGGACCACTGAAGCTTTCTTT. Its translation: CANQRQGGTTEAFF.

This clone was counted a single time. V and J are TRBV19 and TRBJ2-7; TRBD1 is a possible D gene (5 bases). The ends were cut back, 0 bases at V and 6 bases at J, with 21 bases in the middle. The CDR3 length is 17 residues. In germline, CDR1 is LNHDA, CDR2 SQIVND (reference sequence). The chain's CDR3 is CASSIDPRVFPRPEQYF. The CDR3 nucleotides are TGTGCCAGTAGTATAGATCCCAGGGTATTCCCTCGTCCCGAGCAGTACTTC. Combining the CDR3 with reference TRBV19 and TRBJ2-7 gives the whole variable domain DGGITQSPKYLFRKEGQNVTLSCEQNLNHDAMYWYRQDPGQGLRLIYYSQIVNDFQKGDIAEGYSVSREKKESFPLTVTSAQKNPTAFYLCASSIDPRVFPRPEQYFGPGTRLTVT.

This chain joins TRBV9 and TRBJ2-5, with D maybe TRBD1 (6 bases). In germline, CDR1 is SGDLS, CDR2 YYNGEE. The CDR3 runs 13 residues. The V gene lost 0 bases and the J gene lost 4 bases, with 7 bases spanning the gap. CDR3 residues: CASSVAGAETQYF. The CDR3 coding sequence is TGTGCCAGCAGCGTAGCAGGGGCAGAGACCCAGTACTTC. Variable domain in full (rest from reference TRBV9 and TRBJ2-5): DSGVTQTPKHLITATGQRVTLRCSPRSGDLSVYWYQQSLDQGLQFLIQYYNGEERAKGNILERFSAQQFPDLHSELNLSSLELGDSALYFCASSVAGAETQYFGPGTRLLVL.

The V and J genes are TRBV28 and TRBJ1-3; D possibly corresponds to TRBD1 (6 bases). The V gene's germline CDR1 is MDHEN and CDR2 SYDVKM. This CDR3 spans 15 amino acids. The V and J ends lost 8 bases and 0 bases respectively, with 14 bases between them. The CDR3: CASGGGDPSGNTIYF. The CDR3 nucleotides are TGTGCCAGCGGAGGGGGGGATCCCTCTGGAAACACCATATATTTT.

The chain employs TRBV27 and TRBJ1-5; weak D call: TRBD1 (5 bases). Germline values: CDR1 MNHEY, CDR2 SMNVEV (reference sequence). V lost 2 bases and J lost 5, with 13 bases in between. The CDR3 loop spans 15 amino acids. The CDR3, as DNA: TGTGCCAGCAGTTTAGTTAGCAGGGTGGATCAGCCCCAGCATTTT. It translates to CASSLVSRVDQPQHF.

This clone has a single count. This rearrangement joins TRBV5-1 to TRBJ1-2, with TRBD1 as a possible D gene (6 bases). Between the trimmed V and J ends, which lost 3 bases and 4 bases, there was a span of 16 bases. The germline CDR1 and CDR2 sequences are SGHRS and YFSETQ. The length of the CDR3 is 15 residues. The CDR3 spells CASSSSGGGGYGYTF. The CDR3 coding sequence is TGCGCCAGCAGCTCTAGCGGCGGGGGCGGCTATGGCTACACCTTC.

This chain joins TRBV13 and TRBJ2-7, with 8 positions matching TRBD1. Germline CDR1 reads PRHDT; CDR2 reads FYEKMQ (reference sequence). V lost 5 bases, J lost 3 bases, and 6 bases stayed unmatched. The CDR3 sequence is 14 residues long. CDR3 sequence: CASSPSGGYYEQYF. The CDR3 coding sequence is TGTGCCAGCAGCCCCTCAGGGGGCTACTACGAGCAGTACTTC.

The chain employs TRBV28 and TRBJ1-4; the D gene is possibly TRBD1 (5 bases). Germline V lookup: CDR1 MDHEN, CDR2 SYDVKM. Trimming shortened V by 8 bases and J by 5 bases, and 18 bases separated the two germline ends. The CDR3 spans 15 residues. CDR3 in amino acids: CASGSVGQGNEKLFF. CDR3 DNA: TGTGCCAGCGGCTCGGTCGGGCAGGGAAATGAAAAACTGTTTTTT.

This clone was detected once. The CDR3 is CASRRSLEGKLFF. DNA for the CDR3: TGTGCCAGCCGGCGGTCGTTAGAGGGAAAACTGTTTTTT. V usage is TRBV28 and J usage is TRBJ1-4, with D uncertain. Germline V lookup: CDR1 MDHEN, CDR2 SYDVKM. Trimming shortened V by 8 bases and J by 10 bases, and 17 bases separated the two germline ends. The CDR3 is 13 amino acids.

The gene calls are TRBV18 and TRBJ1-5; TRBD1 agrees at 7 bases. The germline gives CDR1 KGHSH, CDR2 LQKENI. Unmatched junction bases numbered 3, after V lost 6 bases and J lost 1 base. This CDR3 is built from 14 residues. CDR3 protein: CASSWTGSNQPQHF. The CDR3 nucleotides are TGTGCCAGCTCCTGGACAGGCAGCAATCAGCCCCAGCATTTT. Together with reference TRBV18 and TRBJ1-5, the CDR3 gives the full variable domain: NAGVMQNPRHLVRRRGQEARLRCSPMKGHSHVYWYRQLPEEGLKFMVYLQKENIIDESGMPKERFSAEFPKEGPSILRIQQVVRGDSAAYFCASSWTGSNQPQHFGDGTRLSIL.

This clone has only a few counts. This chain connects TRBV5-1 to TRBJ2-3; a possible D gene is TRBD2 (6 bases). CDR3 size: 14 residues. Trimming removed 4 bases from V and 4 bases from J, with 13 bases in between. Germline V gene data show CDR1 as SGHRS and CDR2 as YFSETQ. In DNA form, the CDR3 reads TGCGCCAGCAGCGCGGGACCACAGGCAGATACGCAGTATTTT. The encoded protein is CASSAGPQADTQYF.

The rearrangement joins TRBV23-1 to TRBJ2-3; 8 bases match TRBD1. TRBV23-1 is marked as an open reading frame, function uncertain. The CDR3 length is 14 residues. The ends lost 6 bases at V and 11 bases at J; junction bases unmatched: 13. Written as DNA, the CDR3 is TGCGCCAGCAGGACAGGGGATTATGGGGAAGTGCAGTATTTT. Translation: CASRTGDYGEVQYF.

V usage is TRBV19 and J usage is TRBJ2-7; D not resolved. Germline CDR1 is LNHDA and CDR2 is SQIVND (reference sequence). The CDR3 is 14 residues long. V gave up 4 bases and J gave up 0 bases, with 10 bases separating them. The DNA for the CDR3 is TGTGCCAGTAGTACCCCCATCAACTCCTACGAGCAGTACTTC. This codes for CASSTPINSYEQYF.

The chain recombines TRBV10-3 with TRBJ1-5, with 7 bases matching TRBD1. The CDR3 runs to 13 residues. Trimming at V came to 6 bases and at J to 4 bases, leaving 3 bases not matched to a gene. Looked up from germline, CDR1 is ENHRY and CDR2 is SYGVKD. This CDR3 reads CAISYRGNQPQHF. CDR3 nucleotide sequence: TGTGCCATCAGCTACAGGGGAAATCAGCCCCAGCATTTT.

The V and J genes are TRBV11-2 and TRBJ1-3, with a tentative D call TRBD1 (5 bases). This CDR3 is built from 13 residues. Germline V gene data show CDR1 as SGHAT and CDR2 as FQNNGV. V lost 6 bases and J lost 4, with 10 bases in between. The CDR3 is CASSSRTGNTIYF. In nucleotides, the CDR3 is TGTGCCAGCAGTTCCAGGACAGGAAACACCATATATTTT.

The chain combines TRBV7-3 with TRBJ2-3, with a tentative D call TRBD2 (7 bases). V was cut by 1 base and J by 4 bases, with 15 bases left in between. This CDR3 is 16 amino acids long. Germline CDR1 is SGHTA and CDR2 is FQGTGA. CDR3 loop: CASSLRTGRGADTQYF. The CDR3, as DNA: TGTGCCAGCAGCTTAAGAACAGGGAGGGGCGCAGATACGCAGTATTTT. The whole variable domain, filled in from reference TRBV7-3 and TRBJ2-3, reads GAGVSQTPSNKVTEKGKYVELRCDPISGHTALYWYRQSLGQGPEFLIYFQGTGAADDSGLPNDRFFAVRPEGSVSTLKIQRTERGDSAVYLCASSLRTGRGADTQYFGPGTRLTVL.

The chain employs TRBV29-1 and TRBJ2-3, with D perhaps TRBD1 (6 bases). Trimming removed 7 bases from V and 5 bases from J, with 10 bases in between. The CDR3 has 11 residues. Looked up from germline, CDR1 is SQVTM and CDR2 is ANQGSEA. For the CDR3, the DNA is TGCAGCGCCGAAGGGGGAGATACGCAGTATTTT. This translates into CSAEGGDTQYF.

Here the CDR3 DNA reads TGCGCCAGCACCGCAGGACAGCCGAACACTGAAGCTTTCTTT. Its protein product is CASTAGQPNTEAFF. J is TRBJ1-1 and V is TRBV5-1, with D possibly TRBD1 on 6 matching bases. CDR3 length: 14 amino acids. Per germline, CDR1 SGHRS and CDR2 YFSETQ. V lost 6 bases and J 1 base, leaving 13 bases between the germline ends.

The rearrangement links TRBV5-6 to TRBJ1-1; D call uncertain. The germline V gene encodes CDR1 SGHDT and CDR2 YYEEEE. V lost 4 bases to trimming and J lost 7 bases, with 8 bases between them. The CDR3 covers 11 residues. CDR3 DNA sequence: TGTGCCAGCAGCCGCGACAATGAAGCTTTCTTT. Its protein product is CASSRDNEAFF.

V usage is TRBV19 and J usage is TRBJ1-5, with 8 bases aligning to TRBD1. With 5 bases clipped from V and 5 bases from J, the junction kept 11 bases outside the gene matches. There are 16 residues in the CDR3. Per germline, CDR1 LNHDA and CDR2 SQIVND (reference sequence). In nucleotides, the CDR3 is TGTGCCAGTAGTCGACGCGACAGGGGAGGGGATCAGCCCCAGCATTTT. The encoded protein is CASSRRDRGGDQPQHF.

In this sample, this clone turned up once. The chain couples TRBV27 to TRBJ1-1; 8 bases are shared with TRBD1. The trim removed 4 bases at V and 4 bases at J, leaving 14 bases unmatched. The CDR3 extends over 17 amino acids. CDR1 is MNHEY, CDR2 SMNVEV, per germline (reference sequence). The CDR3 loop is CASSSRYTGGRGTEAFF. CDR3 DNA: TGTGCCAGCAGTTCCCGATATACAGGGGGTCGGGGCACTGAAGCTTTCTTT.

The J gene is TRBJ1-6, the V gene TRBV28; possibly TRBD1 for D (6 bases). Between the trimmed V and J ends, which lost 9 bases and 0 bases, there was a span of 9 bases. Germline V gives CDR1 MDHEN, CDR2 SYDVKM. CDR3 length: 14 residues. The CDR3 DNA reads as TGTGCCAGTAGGGGGAGCTCCTATAATTCACCCCTCCACTTT. It is translated as CASRGSSYNSPLHF.